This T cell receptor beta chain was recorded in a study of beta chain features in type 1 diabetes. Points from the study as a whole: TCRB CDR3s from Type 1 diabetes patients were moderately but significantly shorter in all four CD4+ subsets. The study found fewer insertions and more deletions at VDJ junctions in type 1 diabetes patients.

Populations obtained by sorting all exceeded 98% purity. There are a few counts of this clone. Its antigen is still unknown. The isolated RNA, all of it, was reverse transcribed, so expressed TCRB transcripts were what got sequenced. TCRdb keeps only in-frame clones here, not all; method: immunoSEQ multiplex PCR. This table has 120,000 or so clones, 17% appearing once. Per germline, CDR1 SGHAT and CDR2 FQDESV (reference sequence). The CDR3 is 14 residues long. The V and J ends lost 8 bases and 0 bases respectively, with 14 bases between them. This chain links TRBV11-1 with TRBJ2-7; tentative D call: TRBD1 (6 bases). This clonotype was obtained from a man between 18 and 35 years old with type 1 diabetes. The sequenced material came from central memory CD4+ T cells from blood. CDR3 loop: CASRPEDSSYEQYF. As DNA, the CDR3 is TGTGCCAGCCGTCCAGAGGACAGCTCCTACGAGCAGTACTTC.